This T cell receptor beta chain is from a study of blood T cell repertoires in COVID-19. Study-wide context: COVID-19 samples, acute and convalescent, were from the United States, Italy and Spain.

Sequencing was performed with immunoSEQ multiplex PCR; in TCRdb, only in-frame clones are kept and a portion is missing. The sample lists about 170,000 clones, roughly 80% occurring once. CDR3 size: 15 residues. V shed 5 bases, J shed 5 bases, and the junction held 9 bases outside the gene matches. The germline V gene has CDR1 SGHVS and CDR2 FNYEAQ. The sequence derives from a man younger than 30 with active or convalescent COVID-19. V is TRBV7-6 and J is TRBJ1-2; 9 bases are shared with TRBD1. The sequencing sample was made of peripheral blood. For the CDR3, the DNA is TGTGCCAGCAGCCCAAGACAGGGGGTTAATTATGGCTACACCTTC. The encoded protein is CASSPRQGVNYGYTF. Full variable domain (rest looked up from reference TRBV7-6 and TRBJ1-2): GAGVSQSPRYKVTKRGQDVALRCDPISGHVSLYWYRQALGQGPEFLTYFNYEAQQDKSGLPNDRFSAERPEGSISTLTIQRTEQRDSAMYRCASSPRQGVNYGYTFGSGTRLTVV.